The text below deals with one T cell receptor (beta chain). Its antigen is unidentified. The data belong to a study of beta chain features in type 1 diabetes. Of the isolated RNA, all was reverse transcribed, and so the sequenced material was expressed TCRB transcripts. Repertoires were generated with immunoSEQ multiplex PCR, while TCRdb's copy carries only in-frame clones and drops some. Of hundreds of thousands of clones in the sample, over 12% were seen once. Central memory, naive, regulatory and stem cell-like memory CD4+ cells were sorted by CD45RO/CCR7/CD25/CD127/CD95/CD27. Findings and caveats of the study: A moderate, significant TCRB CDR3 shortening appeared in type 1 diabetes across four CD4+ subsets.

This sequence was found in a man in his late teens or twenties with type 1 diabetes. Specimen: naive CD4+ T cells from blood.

The CDR3 loop is CASSDNLDTQYF. The DNA of the CDR3 is TGTGCCAGCAGTGACAATTTGGATACGCAGTATTTT. The genes are TRBV6-5 and TRBJ2-3; D gene uncertain. CDR3 length: 12 amino acids. Germline loops: CDR1 MNHEY, CDR2 SVGAGI. The germline V and J ends were trimmed by 5 bases and 6 bases, with 9 bases remaining between them.